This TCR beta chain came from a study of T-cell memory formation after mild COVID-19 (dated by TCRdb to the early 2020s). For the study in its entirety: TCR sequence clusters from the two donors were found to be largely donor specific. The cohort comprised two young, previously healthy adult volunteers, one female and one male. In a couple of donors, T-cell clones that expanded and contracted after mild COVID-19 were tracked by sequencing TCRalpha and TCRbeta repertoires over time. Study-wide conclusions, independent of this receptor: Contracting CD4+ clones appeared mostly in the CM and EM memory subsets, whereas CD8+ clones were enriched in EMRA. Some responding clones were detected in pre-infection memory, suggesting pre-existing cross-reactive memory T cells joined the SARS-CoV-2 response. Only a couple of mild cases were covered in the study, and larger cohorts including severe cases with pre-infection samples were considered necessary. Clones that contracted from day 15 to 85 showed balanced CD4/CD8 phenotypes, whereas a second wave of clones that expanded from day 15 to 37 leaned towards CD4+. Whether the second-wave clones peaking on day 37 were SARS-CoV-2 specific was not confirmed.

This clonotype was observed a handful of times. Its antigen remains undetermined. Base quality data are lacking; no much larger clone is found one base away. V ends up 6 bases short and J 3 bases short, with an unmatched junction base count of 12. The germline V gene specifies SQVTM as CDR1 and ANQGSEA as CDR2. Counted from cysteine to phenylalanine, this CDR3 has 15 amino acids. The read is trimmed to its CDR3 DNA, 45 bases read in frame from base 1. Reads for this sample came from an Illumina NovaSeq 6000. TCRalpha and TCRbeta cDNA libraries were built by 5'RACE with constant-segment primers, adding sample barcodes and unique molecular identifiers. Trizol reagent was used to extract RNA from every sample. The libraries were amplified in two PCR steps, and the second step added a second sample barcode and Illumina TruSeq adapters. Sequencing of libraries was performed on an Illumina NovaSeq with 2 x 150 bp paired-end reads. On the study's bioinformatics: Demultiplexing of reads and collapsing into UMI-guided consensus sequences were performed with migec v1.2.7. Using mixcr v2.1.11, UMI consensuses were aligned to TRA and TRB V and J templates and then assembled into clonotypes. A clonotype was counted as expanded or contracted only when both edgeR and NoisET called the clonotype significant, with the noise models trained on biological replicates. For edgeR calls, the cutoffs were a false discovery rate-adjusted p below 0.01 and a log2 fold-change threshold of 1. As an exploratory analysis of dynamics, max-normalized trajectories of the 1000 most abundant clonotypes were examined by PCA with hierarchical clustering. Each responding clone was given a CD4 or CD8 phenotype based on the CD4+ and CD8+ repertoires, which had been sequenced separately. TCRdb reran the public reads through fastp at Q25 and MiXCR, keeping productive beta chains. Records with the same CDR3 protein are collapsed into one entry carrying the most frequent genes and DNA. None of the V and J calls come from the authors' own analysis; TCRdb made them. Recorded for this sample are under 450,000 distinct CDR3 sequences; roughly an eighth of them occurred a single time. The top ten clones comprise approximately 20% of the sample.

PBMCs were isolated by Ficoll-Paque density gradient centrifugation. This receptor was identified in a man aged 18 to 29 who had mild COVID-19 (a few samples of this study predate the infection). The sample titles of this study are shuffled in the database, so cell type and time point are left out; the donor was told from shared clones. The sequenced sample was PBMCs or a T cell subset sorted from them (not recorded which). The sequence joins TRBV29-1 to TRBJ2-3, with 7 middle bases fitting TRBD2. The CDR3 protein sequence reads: CSVRPRSGATDTQYF. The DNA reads TGCAGCGTCCGGCCGAGAAGCGGGGCTACAGATACGCAGTATTTT.